There are a few counts of the clone carrying this T cell receptor beta chain. The record originates from a study of blood T cell repertoires in COVID-19. At the level of the study: From the United States, Italy and Spain came samples of acute and convalescent COVID-19. PBMCs, B-cell-depleted T cells, or T cells provided the cDNA or gDNA that made up the material.

As processed by the authors: By means of reference gene primer amplification, nucleated cell counts were estimated. Assay: immunoSEQ multiplex PCR; the TCRdb copy retains only in-frame clones and omits some. V and J calls and clone size follow that table, whereas D and trimming were derived from the DNA. The data hold some 130,000 clones, with 78% observed a single time. The CDR3 has 15 amino acids. CDR1 is SGHTA and CDR2 is FQGTGA in the germline V gene. Trimming left V 1 base short and J 10 bases short, with 14 bases between. This chain uses TRBV7-3 with TRBJ1-6, with TRBD1 as a possible D gene (5 bases). The receptor's source is a man between 60 and 75 years old who had recovered from COVID-19. The source material was peripheral blood. The DNA of the CDR3 is TGTGCCAGCAGCTTAAAAGGGGCGGGAGGGTCACCCCTCCACTTT. This sequence encodes CASSLKGAGGSPLHF.